A single sample gave rise to the 30 T cell receptor beta chains below, sequenced in a study of T cell responses to AZD1222 COVID-19 vaccine. Sequencing was performed with immunoSEQ multiplex PCR; in TCRdb, only in-frame clones are kept and a portion is missing. The data show 80,000 to 95,000 clones, about nine tenths seen once. The specimen comprised peripheral blood, sampled 28 days after the second AZD1222 dose. The receptors come from an adult who received the AZD1222 COVID-19 vaccine.

The chain couples TRBV3-1 (or the pseudogene TRBV3-2) to TRBJ1-3; the D gene is possibly TRBD1 (5 bases). The V end lost 1 base, the J end lost 0 bases, and 7 bases lay between the germline ends. Per germline, CDR1 LGHDT and CDR2 YNNKEL (reference sequence). CDR3 length: 15 amino acids. CDR3 amino acids: CASSQAGDSGNTIYF. Here the CDR3 DNA reads TGTGCCAGCAGCCAAGCGGGGGACTCTGGAAACACCATATATTTT.

CDR3: CASSLGDRAEEKLFF. The CDR3 bases are TGTGCCAGTAGTCTGGGGGACAGGGCGGAAGAAAAACTGTTTTTT. J is TRBJ1-4 and V is TRBV19, with 9 bases that match TRBD1. The V segment lost 5 bases and the J segment 8 bases; nucleotides outside the gene matches: 9. The CDR3 spans 15 residues. Germline V gene data show CDR1 as LNHDA and CDR2 as SQIVND (reference sequence).

The J gene is TRBJ1-5, the V gene TRBV6-6; D gene unclear. V was cut by 6 bases and J by 4 bases, with 4 bases left in between. The CDR3 has 11 residues. Per the germline V gene, CDR1 is MNHNY and CDR2 is SVGAGI (reference sequence). The CDR3 bases are TGTGCCAGCAGGGCGAATCAGCCCCAGCATTTT. Protein sequence: CASRANQPQHF.

The chain carries TRBV18 and TRBJ1-1; TRBD1 matches 10 bases. Germline V gene sequence: CDR1 KGHSH, CDR2 LQKENI. There are 16 residues in the CDR3. Losses at the gene ends were 1 base for V and 5 bases for J; bases not matched to a gene: 7. The CDR3 sequence is CASSPLSGQGGTEAFF. The CDR3 coding sequence is TGTGCCAGCTCACCACTAAGCGGACAGGGGGGGACTGAAGCTTTCTTT.

The chain uses TRBV30 and TRBJ2-7; perhaps D is TRBD1 or TRBD2 (5 bases each). Looked up from germline, CDR1 is GTSNPN and CDR2 is SVGIG (reference sequence). V dropped 0 bases and J dropped 5 bases, with 11 bases sitting between them. This CDR3 has 13 residues. In nucleotides, the CDR3 is TGTGCCTGGAGTGTTGGGGACCTAAACGAGCAGTACTTC. Residues: CAWSVGDLNEQYF.

V and J are TRBV5-1 and TRBJ1-3; TRBD1 aligns across 9 bases. V lost 4 bases, J lost 7 bases, and 9 bases stayed unmatched. The CDR3 length is 15 residues. CDR1 SGHRS and CDR2 YFSETQ come from the germline V gene. The CDR3 is CASSPMPGQGNTIYF. For the CDR3, the DNA is TGCGCCAGCAGCCCGATGCCGGGACAGGGCAACACCATATATTTT.

The chain links TRBV19 to TRBJ2-5, with a tentative D call TRBD1 (5 bases). The CDR3 totals 13 residues. Germline loops: CDR1 LNHDA, CDR2 SQIVND (reference sequence). V dropped 9 bases and J dropped 5 bases, with 16 bases sitting between them. The CDR3 reads CASAWGRRETQYF. The CDR3 DNA is TGTGCCAGCGCTTGGGGCAGACGGGAGACCCAGTACTTC.

The rearrangement links TRBV19 to TRBJ1-5; perhaps TRBD1 as D (6 bases). Germline V gene lookup returns CDR1 LNHDA and CDR2 SQIVND (reference sequence). The CDR3 is made up of 14 amino acids. Between the trimmed V and J ends, which lost 5 bases and 7 bases, there was a span of 15 bases. The CDR3: CASSPRGGGQPQHF. The CDR3 region has the DNA TGTGCCAGTAGTCCCCGGGGAGGGGGACAGCCCCAGCATTTT.

The chain carries TRBV28 and TRBJ1-4, with TRBD1 as a possible D gene (6 bases). The CDR3 loop spans 17 amino acids. Germline V lookup: CDR1 MDHEN, CDR2 SYDVKM. Trimming removed 5 bases at V and 7 bases at J, with 23 bases between. CDR3 residues: CASSPKAFLTGSEKLFF. CDR3 in DNA: TGTGCCAGCAGTCCCAAAGCCTTCCTGACAGGTAGTGAAAAACTGTTTTTT.

The rearrangement joins TRBV28 to TRBJ1-5; TRBD1 might be the D (5 bases). In germline, CDR1 is MDHEN, CDR2 SYDVKM. The CDR3 extends over 13 amino acids. V was cut by 2 bases and J by 5 bases, with 7 bases left in between. The CDR3 here is CASSLRGDQPQHF. CDR3 in DNA: TGTGCCAGCAGTTTACGGGGGGATCAGCCCCAGCATTTT.

The chain has TRBV28 and TRBJ1-5; D gene uncertain. CDR3 length: 16 amino acids. V lost 6 bases and J lost 3, with 18 bases in between. Germline values: CDR1 MDHEN, CDR2 SYDVKM. The CDR3 reads CASSRGPSVNNQPQHF. CDR3 nucleotide sequence: TGTGCCAGCAGCCGAGGACCGAGCGTAAACAATCAGCCCCAGCATTTT.

The rearrangement uses TRBV7-2 and TRBJ2-7; 11 bases fit TRBD1. V was clipped by 5 bases and J by 6 bases; unmatched bases: 6. Germline-derived CDR1 and CDR2 are SGHTA and FQGNSA. This CDR3 region has 14 residues. The DNA for the CDR3 is TGTGCCAGCAGCCTGGACAGGGGGCGGCCCGAGCAGTACTTC. This translates into CASSLDRGRPEQYF. Drawing the rest from reference TRBV7-2 and TRBJ2-7, the complete variable domain is GAGVSQSPSNKVTEKGKDVELRCDPISGHTALYWYRQSLGQGLEFLIYFQGNSAPDKSGLPSDRFSAERTGGSVSTLTIQRTQQEDSAVYLCASSLDRGRPEQYFGPGTRLTVT.

This clone was recorded only once. The genes are TRBV6-1 and TRBJ1-2; D gene uncertain. Trimming pared 6 bases from V and 6 bases from J, leaving 14 bases between. The CDR3 sequence is 13 residues long. The germline V gene encodes CDR1 MNHNS and CDR2 SASEGT. CDR3 region: CASSYVGLDGYTF. The CDR3 DNA follows: TGTGCCAGCAGCTACGTAGGGCTGGATGGCTACACCTTC.

This chain uses TRBV7-2 with TRBJ2-3; a weak D match, TRBD2 (6 bases). V shed 11 bases and J shed 0 bases, with 12 bases lying between them. Germline CDR1 and CDR2: SGHTA and FQGNSA. This CDR3 is 13 amino acids long. As DNA, the CDR3 is TGTGCCTCCCGCGGGGCAAGCACAGATACGCAGTATTTT. It encodes CASRGASTDTQYF.

The gene calls are TRBV19 and TRBJ1-4, with D perhaps matching TRBD1 (5 bases). Germline-derived CDR1 and CDR2 are LNHDA and SQIVND (reference sequence). CDR3 length: 13 residues. With 7 bases removed from V and 8 bases from J, the gap between germline ends came to 14 bases. The CDR3 nucleotides read TGTGCCAGTACGTGGCAGGGAGTGGAAAAACTGTTTTTT. Protein sequence: CASTWQGVEKLFF.

There are a few counts of this clone. The chain links TRBV5-1 to TRBJ2-2; D ambiguous. This CDR3 is 16 amino acids long. Germline CDR1 reads SGHRS; CDR2 reads YFSETQ. Deletions cut 0 bases from V and 6 bases from J, with 15 bases between. The CDR3, as DNA: TGCGCCAGCAGCTTGGCCTCGCAGGTCCAGGCCGGGGAGCTGTTTTTT. As protein: CASSLASQVQAGELFF.

V is TRBV10-3 and J is TRBJ1-5; 8 positions agree with TRBD1. Germline assignment: CDR1 ENHRY and CDR2 SYGVKD. The ends lost 4 bases at V and 3 bases at J; junction bases unmatched: 11. The CDR3 is 17 residues long. CDR3 in amino acids: CAISGQGSKGVNQPQHF. The CDR3 nucleotides read TGTGCCATCAGTGGACAGGGGAGTAAGGGGGTCAATCAGCCCCAGCATTTT.

The V gene is TRBV10-1, the J gene TRBJ2-7; D possibly matches TRBD1 or TRBD2 (5 bases each). Trimming removed 8 bases from V and 3 bases from J, with 11 bases in between. In germline, CDR1 is WNHNN, CDR2 SYGVQD (reference sequence). The CDR3 loop spans 12 amino acids. CDR3 residues: CASGDQDYEQYF. The CDR3 DNA sequence: TGCGCCAGCGGGGACCAGGACTACGAGCAGTACTTC.

V usage is TRBV6-5 and J usage is TRBJ2-2; D call uncertain. The germline V and J ends were trimmed by 4 bases and 4 bases, with 10 bases remaining between them. Germline V CDR1 and CDR2: MNHEY, SVGAGI. The CDR3 length is 14 residues. This CDR3 reads CASSWTRSTGELFF. Written as DNA, the CDR3 is TGTGCCAGCAGTTGGACGAGGAGCACCGGGGAGCTGTTTTTT.

V gene TRBV7-8 combines with J gene TRBJ1-5; D gene ambiguous. This CDR3 has 15 residues. Germline assignment: CDR1 SGHVS and CDR2 FQNEAQ. V was clipped by 5 bases and J by 0 bases, with 11 bases between them. CDR3 protein: CASSEDGYSNQPQHF. The CDR3 DNA is TGTGCCAGCAGCGAAGACGGTTATAGCAATCAGCCCCAGCATTTT.

The chain joins TRBV10-3 to TRBJ2-7; a possible D gene is TRBD2 (7 bases). This CDR3 spans 12 amino acids. Looked up from germline, CDR1 is ENHRY and CDR2 is SYGVKD. Between the trimmed V and J ends, which lost 6 bases and 3 bases, there was a span of 9 bases. CDR3 coding DNA: TGTGCCATCAGCGGGGGGCTCTACGAGCAGTACTTC. Amino acids: CAISGGLYEQYF.

This chain connects TRBV7-9 to TRBJ1-3; possibly TRBD1 for D (6 bases). The V end lost 5 bases, the J end lost 0 bases, and 14 bases lay between the germline ends. The CDR3 runs 16 residues. The germline V gene has CDR1 SEHNR and CDR2 FQNEAQ (reference sequence). CDR3 amino acids: CASSPTGPISGNTIYF. For the CDR3, the DNA is TGTGCCAGCAGCCCTACAGGGCCTATCTCTGGAAACACCATATATTTT.

The chain uses TRBV13 and TRBJ2-1; TRBD2 agrees at 7 bases. The CDR3 has 16 residues. V lost 5 bases to trimming and J lost 6 bases; unmatched junction nucleotides: 13. The germline gives CDR1 PRHDT, CDR2 FYEKMQ (reference sequence). CDR3 in DNA: TGTGCCAGCAGCACCCTAGCTAGCGGACCTATCAATGAGCAGTTCTTC. It yields the protein CASSTLASGPINEQFF.

This sequence joins TRBV28 and TRBJ1-5; D unclear. Looked up from germline, CDR1 is MDHEN and CDR2 is SYDVKM. Deletions cut 4 bases from V and 7 bases from J, with 8 bases between. This CDR3 is 12 amino acids long. Here the CDR3 reads CASSSPPQPQHF. DNA for the CDR3: TGTGCCAGCAGTTCCCCTCCCCAGCCCCAGCATTTT. The entire variable domain, with the rest obtained from reference TRBV28 and TRBJ1-5, is as follows: DVKVTQSSRYLVKRTGEKVFLECVQDMDHENMFWYRQDPGLGLRLIYFSYDVKMKEKGDIPEGYSVSREKKERFSLILESASTNQTSMYLCASSSPPQPQHFGDGTRLSIL.

In this sample, this clone turned up once. V usage is TRBV5-1 and J usage is TRBJ1-3; 7 bases are a match to TRBD1. The germline CDR1 and CDR2 sequences are SGHRS and YFSETQ. This CDR3 is built from 13 residues. V shed 4 bases, J shed 8 bases, and the junction held 6 bases outside the gene matches. The CDR3 is CASSDGTADTIYF. CDR3 in DNA: TGCGCCAGCAGCGACGGGACAGCGGACACCATATATTTT.

The V and J genes are TRBV6-9 and TRBJ1-2, with D hard to call. Germline V gene data show CDR1 as MNHGY and CDR2 as SVAAGI. The length of the CDR3 is 13 residues. V shed 3 bases and J shed 8 bases, with 13 bases lying between them. The CDR3 nucleotides are TGTGCCAGCAGTTACCCCTGGGAAGTCGGCTACACCTTC. This sequence encodes CASSYPWEVGYTF.

This chain connects TRBV16 to TRBJ1-5; no reliable D call. Trimming shortened V by 4 bases and J by 1 base, and 14 bases separated the two germline ends. Germline CDR1 reads KGHSY; CDR2 reads FQNENV. CDR3 size: 16 residues. The CDR3 coding sequence is TGTGCCAGCAGCCCGTTATACACCTTCAGCAATCAGCCCCAGCATTTT. Its protein product is CASSPLYTFSNQPQHF.

V usage is TRBV11-3 and J usage is TRBJ2-2, with 11 bases fitting TRBD2. The CDR3 covers 18 residues. The germline gives CDR1 SGHNT, CDR2 YENEEA. V gave up 0 bases and J gave up 0 bases; unmatched junction bases: 3. CDR3 amino acids: CASSLETSGGPNTGELFF. DNA for the CDR3: TGTGCCAGCAGCTTAGAAACTAGCGGGGGCCCGAACACCGGGGAGCTGTTTTTT.

The sample holds one count of this clone. V and J are TRBV9 and TRBJ1-3; D unclear. The CDR3 length is 15 residues. Trimming took 0 bases from V and 0 from J, leaving 7 bases between them. The germline gives CDR1 SGDLS, CDR2 YYNGEE. In DNA, the CDR3 is TGTGCCAGCAGCGTAGATGAGGGCTCTGGAAACACCATATATTTT. This gives the protein CASSVDEGSGNTIYF.

The rearrangement joins TRBV19 to TRBJ2-5; 9 bases are a match to TRBD2. J lost 1 base, V lost 6 bases, and 15 bases had no gene match. CDR1 and CDR2 (germline): LNHDA, SQIVND (reference sequence). CDR3 length: 18 residues. CDR3: CASRPPLFSRGGQETQYF. The CDR3 coding sequence is TGTGCCAGTAGGCCGCCCCTTTTCTCGCGGGGGGGCCAAGAGACCCAGTACTTC.